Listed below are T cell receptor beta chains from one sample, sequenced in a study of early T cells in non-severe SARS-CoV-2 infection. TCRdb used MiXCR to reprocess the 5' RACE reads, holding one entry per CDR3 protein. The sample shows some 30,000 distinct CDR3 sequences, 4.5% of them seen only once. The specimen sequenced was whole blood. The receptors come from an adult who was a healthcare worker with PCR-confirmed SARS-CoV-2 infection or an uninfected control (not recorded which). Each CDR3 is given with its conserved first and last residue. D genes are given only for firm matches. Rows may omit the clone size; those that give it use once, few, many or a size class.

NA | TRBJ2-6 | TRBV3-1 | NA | CASSQEGPGHGANVLTF | TGTGCCAGCAGCCAAGAGGGTCCAGGACATGGGGCCAACGTCCTGACTTTC
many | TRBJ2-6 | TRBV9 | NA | CASSPASGANVLTF | TGTGCCAGCAGCCCGGCCTCTGGGGCCAACGTCCTGACTTTC
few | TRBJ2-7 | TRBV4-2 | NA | CASSQGGASGLHEQYF | TGTGCCAGCAGCCAAGGAGGGGCTTCTGGTCTCCACGAGCAGTACTTC
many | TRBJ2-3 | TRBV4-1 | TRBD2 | CASSQELAGYTDTQYF | TGCGCCAGCAGCCAGGAATTAGCGGGGTACACAGATACGCAGTATTTT
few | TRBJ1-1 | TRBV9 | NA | CASGGGPNTEAFF | TGTGCCTCCGGGGGAGGGCCGAACACTGAAGCTTTCTTT
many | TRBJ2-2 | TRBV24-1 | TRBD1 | CATSGGQATNTGELFF | TGTGCCACCAGTGGAGGACAGGCCACGAACACCGGGGAGCTGTTTTTT
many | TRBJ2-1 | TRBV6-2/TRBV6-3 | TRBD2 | CASRLTSGSGEQFF | TGTGCCAGCAGACTGACTAGCGGGTCTGGCGAGCAGTTCTTC
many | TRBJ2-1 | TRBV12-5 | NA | CASGPVPASSSYNEQFF | TGTGCTAGTGGTCCCGTCCCTGCTTCCAGCTCCTACAATGAGCAGTTCTTC
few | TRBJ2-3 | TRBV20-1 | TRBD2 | CSAPGLATDTQYF | TGCAGTGCTCCGGGACTAGCTACAGATACGCAGTATTTT
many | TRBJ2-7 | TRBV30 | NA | CAWIGNSYEQYF | TGTGCCTGGATCGGGAACTCCTACGAGCAGTACTTC
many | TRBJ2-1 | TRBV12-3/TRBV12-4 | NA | CASSFGGPYNEQFF | TGTGCCAGCAGTTTCGGGGGTCCCTACAATGAGCAGTTCTTC
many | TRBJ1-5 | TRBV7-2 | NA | CASSSQGPNQPQHF | TGTGCCAGCAGCTCACAGGGACCCAATCAGCCCCAGCATTTT
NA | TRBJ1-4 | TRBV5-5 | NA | CASSRDPTGDEKLFF | TGTGCCAGCAGCCGCGACCCAACCGGGGATGAAAAACTGTTTTTT
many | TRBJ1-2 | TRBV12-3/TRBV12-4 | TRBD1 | CASSLAQTGGDGYTF | TGTGCCAGCAGTTTAGCCCAGACAGGGGGCGATGGCTACACCTTC
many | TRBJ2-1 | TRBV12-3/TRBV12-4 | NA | CASSFGQGRYNEQFF | TGTGCCAGCAGTTTCGGGCAGGGACGTTACAATGAGCAGTTCTTC
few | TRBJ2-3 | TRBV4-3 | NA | CASSQVSGAGDTQYF | TGCGCCAGCAGCCAAGTGTCGGGGGCCGGAGATACGCAGTATTTT
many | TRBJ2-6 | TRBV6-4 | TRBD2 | CASSDSPGGPISGANVLTF | TGTGCCAGCAGTGACTCCCCGGGGGGGCCAATTTCTGGGGCCAACGTCCTGACTTTC
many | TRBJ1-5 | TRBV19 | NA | CASKNPGTGRIQPQHF | TGTGCCAGTAAAAATCCCGGGACGGGTCGAATTCAGCCCCAGCATTTT
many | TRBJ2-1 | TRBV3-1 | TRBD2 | CASSQDFTASGRADEQFF | TGTGCCAGCAGCCAAGACTTTACAGCTAGCGGGAGGGCCGATGAGCAGTTCTTC
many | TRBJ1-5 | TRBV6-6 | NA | CASSRTVDQPQHF | TGTGCCAGCAGTCGGACAGTCGATCAGCCCCAGCATTTT
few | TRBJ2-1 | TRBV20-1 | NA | CSASGLGKDEQFF | TGCAGTGCTAGTGGTCTTGGAAAAGATGAGCAGTTCTTC
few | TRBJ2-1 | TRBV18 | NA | CASSGGINNEQFF | TGTGCCAGCTCAGGCGGGATCAACAATGAGCAGTTCTTC
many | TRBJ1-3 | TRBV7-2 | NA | CASSLGPAGRSGNTIYF | TGTGCCAGCAGCTTAGGTCCGGCCGGCCGCTCTGGAAACACCATATATTTT
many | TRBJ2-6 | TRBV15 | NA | CATSRDYGANVLTF | TGTGCCACCAGCAGAGATTATGGGGCCAACGTCCTGACTTTC
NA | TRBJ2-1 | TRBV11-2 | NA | CASKPPKGGNEQFF | TGTGCCAGCAAACCCCCGAAAGGGGGCAATGAGCAGTTCTTC
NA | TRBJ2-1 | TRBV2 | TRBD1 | CASRYGTDSYNEQFF | TGTGCCAGCCGTTACGGGACAGACTCCTACAATGAGCAGTTCTTC
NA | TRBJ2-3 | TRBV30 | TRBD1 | CAWSRQGIDTQYF | TGTGCCTGGAGCCGACAGGGGATAGATACGCAGTATTTT
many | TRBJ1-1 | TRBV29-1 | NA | CSVQSDLATEAFF | TGCAGCGTCCAAAGCGACCTTGCCACTGAAGCTTTCTTT